What follows are 18 T cell receptor beta chains derived from one specimen sequenced in a study of shared clonotypes between healthy human individuals. Naivety among CD8 cells was defined by CD45RO negativity and positive CCR7 selection, thereby excluding terminally differentiated effector memory CD45RA+ cells. The assay was immunoSEQ multiplex PCR, and TCRdb's table has in-frame clones only and misses some. The sample lists 2 million to 2.5 million clones; 85% to 95% were seen once. Sequencing used naive CD8+ T cells from PBMCs. The origin of the receptors is a man between 18 and 35 years old in good health. Some clones in this sample may be carry-over from other donors' samples.

The chain employs TRBV5-1 and TRBJ1-1; D might be TRBD1 (5 bases). This CDR3 is built from 15 residues. V lost 4 bases and J 3 bases, leaving 16 bases between the germline ends. Germline V lookup: CDR1 SGHRS, CDR2 YFSETQ. As DNA, the CDR3 is TGCGCCAGCAGCCCCCTTCCAAGGGGCGACACTGAAGCTTTCTTT. As protein: CASSPLPRGDTEAFF.

The rearrangement links TRBV27 to TRBJ2-7; 11 positions match TRBD2. The CDR3 is made up of 17 amino acids. Germline-derived CDR1 and CDR2 are MNHEY and SMNVEV (reference sequence). Germline trimming cut 2 bases from V and 0 bases from J; bases unmatched to any gene: 6. CDR3 bases: TGTGCCAGCAGTTTAAGGGGAACTAGCGGGAGCTCCTACGAGCAGTACTTC. Amino acids: CASSLRGTSGSSYEQYF.

J is TRBJ2-1 and V is TRBV7-2; no definite D call. Germline V lookup: CDR1 SGHTA, CDR2 FQGNSA. The length of the CDR3 is 14 residues. Trimming removed 4 bases from V and 3 bases from J, with 10 bases in between. The CDR3 loop reads CASSSRAGYNEQFF. CDR3 in DNA: TGTGCCAGCAGCTCCCGTGCTGGCTACAATGAGCAGTTCTTC.

In the case of this clone: Other DNA sequences in this specimen translate into the identical CDR3. CDR3 loop: CASSLASRGNTEAFF. CDR3 in DNA: TGCGCCAGCAGCTTGGCCTCCAGAGGTAACACTGAAGCTTTCTTT. This rearrangement joins TRBV5-1 to TRBJ1-1; no reliable D call. CDR3 length: 15 residues. Per the germline V gene, CDR1 is SGHRS and CDR2 is YFSETQ. Trimming cost V 0 bases and J 2 bases, with 11 bases left between them.

DNA for the CDR3: TGTGCCAGCAGTGGAGGGGGATCCTCCTACGAGCAGTACTTC. Residues: CASSGGGSSYEQYF. V gene TRBV25-1 combines with J gene TRBJ2-7, with D possibly matching TRBD1 (6 bases). Germline-derived CDR1 and CDR2 are MGHDK and SYGVNS. The CDR3 runs to 14 residues. Trimming shortened V by 4 bases and J by 0 bases, and 10 bases separated the two germline ends.

The rearrangement uses TRBV27 and TRBJ2-7, with D tentatively TRBD1 (5 bases). Germline V gives CDR1 MNHEY, CDR2 SMNVEV (reference sequence). CDR3 size: 15 residues. V was clipped by 3 bases and J by 0 bases, with 12 bases between them. For the CDR3, the DNA is TGTGCCAGCAGTTTCGCAGGGCATAGCTCCTACGAGCAGTACTTC. Its protein is CASSFAGHSSYEQYF.

This chain uses TRBV28 with TRBJ1-2; D possibly corresponds to TRBD1 (5 bases). Trimming removed 5 bases at V and 3 bases at J, with 13 bases between. CDR3 length: 14 amino acids. Per germline, CDR1 MDHEN and CDR2 SYDVKM. The DNA for the CDR3 is TGTGCCAGCAGTACTACAGGTCCCTACTATGGCTACACCTTC. Translated: CASSTTGPYYGYTF.

The J gene is TRBJ1-2, the V gene TRBV6-5; perhaps TRBD1 as D (6 bases). V was clipped by 2 bases and J by 6 bases, with 13 bases between them. The CDR3 is 14 amino acids. Germline lookup yields CDR1 MNHEY and CDR2 SVGAGI. The CDR3 bases are TGTGCCAGCAGTTACCTCAGGGGAGTCGATGGCTACACCTTC. Its translation: CASSYLRGVDGYTF.

Remarks on this clone: Other nucleotide sequences in the sample specify the same CDR3. The J gene is TRBJ2-1, the V gene TRBV11-2, with TRBD2 as a possible D gene (5 bases). The CDR3 is made up of 15 amino acids. Trimming took 2 bases from V and 0 from J, leaving 8 bases between them. Looked up from germline, CDR1 is SGHAT and CDR2 is FQNNGV. CDR3 protein: CASSLTRSSYNEQFF. The CDR3 nucleotides read TGTGCCAGCAGCTTAACTAGAAGCTCCTACAATGAGCAGTTCTTC.

The chain joins TRBV5-1 to TRBJ2-2, with TRBD2 matching 7 bases. V lost 2 bases and J lost 1; bases outside the gene matches: 5. Germline assignment: CDR1 SGHRS and CDR2 YFSETQ. This CDR3 spans 16 amino acids. The CDR3 DNA reads TGCGCCAGCAGCTTCCCTCCTAGCGGGAACACCGGGGAGCTGTTTTTT. This translates into CASSFPPSGNTGELFF. Looking up the rest from reference TRBV5-1 and TRBJ2-2 gives the full variable domain: KAGVTQTPRYLIKTRGQQVTLSCSPISGHRSVSWYQQTPGQGLQFLFEYFSETQRNKGNFPGRFSGRQFSNSRSEMNVSTLELGDSALYLCASSFPPSGNTGELFFGEGSRLTVL.

The V gene is TRBV5-1, the J gene TRBJ2-1; TRBD2 agrees at 7 bases. CDR3 length: 19 amino acids. Per the germline V gene, CDR1 is SGHRS and CDR2 is YFSETQ. V lost 3 bases and J lost 2; bases outside the gene matches: 17. CDR3 in amino acids: CASSSPGTNYPEPYNEQFF. As DNA, the CDR3 is TGCGCCAGCAGCTCCCCCGGGACTAATTACCCCGAGCCCTACAATGAGCAGTTCTTC.

The CDR3 region is CAGHGRNDGEQFF. The CDR3 coding sequence is TGTGCCGGTCACGGGAGGAACGATGGTGAGCAGTTCTTC. The chain couples TRBV18 to TRBJ2-1, with 7 nucleotides matching TRBD2. The germline gives CDR1 KGHSH, CDR2 LQKENI. The CDR3 sequence is 13 residues long. V trimming: 11 bases; J trimming: 9 bases; junction bases outside the gene matches: 13. Based on the CDR3 plus reference TRBV18 and TRBJ2-1, the full variable domain is NAGVMQNPRHLVRRRGQEARLRCSPMKGHSHVYWYRQLPEEGLKFMVYLQKENIIDESGMPKERFSAEFPKEGPSILRIQQVVRGDSAAYFCAGHGRNDGEQFFGPGTRLTVL.

This clone appeared once. This sequence joins TRBV27 and TRBJ2-5, with D unclear. Deletions cut 2 bases from V and 7 bases from J, with 11 bases between. The CDR3 spans 13 residues. Germline V gives CDR1 MNHEY, CDR2 SMNVEV (reference sequence). The DNA of the CDR3 is TGTGCCAGCAGTTTAGGCGTAGATGGGACCCAGTACTTC. Protein sequence: CASSLGVDGTQYF.

The chain links TRBV19 to TRBJ2-7; TRBD1 agrees at 10 bases. This CDR3 has 15 residues. V dropped 5 bases and J dropped 12; count of bases not matched to a gene: 16. Germline CDR1 is LNHDA and CDR2 is SQIVND (reference sequence). DNA of the CDR3: TGTGCCAGTAGTTGGGGCCCCCCCCCGGGACAGGGGCTGTACTTC. Residues: CASSWGPPPGQGLYF.

The rearrangement joins TRBV10-3 to TRBJ2-7; possibly TRBD1 or TRBD2 for D (6 bases each). Trimming stripped 10 bases from V and 3 bases from J, with 22 bases between. This CDR3 region has 15 residues. CDR1 ENHRY and CDR2 SYGVKD come from the germline V gene. CDR3 DNA sequence: TGTGCCACAGCCAATAGTGGGGGGCTGTACTACGAGCAGTACTTC. Amino acids: CATANSGGLYYEQYF.

The rearrangement links TRBV7-9 to TRBJ2-3; 14 bases fit TRBD2. This CDR3 spans 19 amino acids. With 5 bases clipped from V and 0 bases from J, the junction kept 10 bases outside the gene matches. Germline CDR1 and CDR2: SEHNR and FQNEAQ (reference sequence). The CDR3 is CASSDGTSGSSASTDTQYF. For the CDR3, the DNA is TGTGCCAGCAGCGACGGGACTAGCGGGAGTTCAGCCAGCACAGATACGCAGTATTTT.

V is TRBV7-9 and J is TRBJ1-5, with 10 positions matching TRBD1. The CDR3 runs to 17 residues. Trimming at V came to 11 bases and at J to 6 bases, leaving 19 bases not matched to a gene. CDR1 and CDR2 from the germline V gene are SEHNR and FQNEAQ (reference sequence). This CDR3 reads CARLIPRRTGGAQPQHF. DNA of the CDR3: TGTGCCCGCCTCATCCCGAGAAGGACAGGGGGGGCTCAGCCCCAGCATTTT.

This clone was observed a few times. The rearrangement uses TRBV19 and TRBJ1-2, with a tentative D call TRBD1 (6 bases). There are 13 residues in the CDR3. V was trimmed by 6 bases and J by 3 bases, leaving 11 bases between them. The germline V gene has CDR1 LNHDA and CDR2 SQIVND (reference sequence). In nucleotides, the CDR3 is TGTGCCAGTAGGCGGCCAGGGGACTATGGCTACACCTTC. Translating it yields CASRRPGDYGYTF.